This T cell receptor (beta chain) derives from a study of blood T cell repertoires in COVID-19. Study at large: Sources were T cells, B-cell-depleted T cells, or PBMCs; the material itself was cDNA or gDNA.

The repertoire was sequenced with immunoSEQ multiplex PCR; TCRdb's copy has only in-frame clones and lacks some. The top ten clones hold roughly 9.8% of a sample with 180,000 or so clones, 70% to 90% of them seen once. This CDR3 comprises 15 residues. The V end lost 3 bases, the J end lost 3 bases, and 12 bases lay between the germline ends. Germline-derived CDR1 and CDR2 are KGHSH and LQKENI. The rearrangement links TRBV18 to TRBJ1-3; D not resolved. The sample was peripheral blood. The sequence came from a human donor with active or convalescent COVID-19. The donor label of this sample is uncertain. The CDR3 DNA sequence: TGTGCCAGCTCACCGCCCGCCGGGTTTGGAAACACCATATATTTT. It yields the protein CASSPPAGFGNTIYF.